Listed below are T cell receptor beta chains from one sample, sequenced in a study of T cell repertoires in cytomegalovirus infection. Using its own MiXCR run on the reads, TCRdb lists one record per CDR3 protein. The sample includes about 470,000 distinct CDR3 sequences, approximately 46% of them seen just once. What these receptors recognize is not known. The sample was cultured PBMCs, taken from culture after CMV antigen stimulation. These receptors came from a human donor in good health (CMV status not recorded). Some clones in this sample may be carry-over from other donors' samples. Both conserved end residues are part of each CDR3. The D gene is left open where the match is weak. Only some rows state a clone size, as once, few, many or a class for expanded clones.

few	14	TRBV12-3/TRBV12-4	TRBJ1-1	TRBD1	CASSTGQPNTEAFF	TGTGCCAGCAGTACGGGACAGCCGAACACTGAAGCTTTCTTT
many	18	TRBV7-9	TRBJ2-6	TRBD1	CASSRGQGGTAGANVLTF	TGTGCCAGCAGCCGAGGACAGGGGGGGACCGCTGGGGCCAACGTCCTGACTTTC
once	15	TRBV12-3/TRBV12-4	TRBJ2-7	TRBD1	CASSTGQGTFYEQYF	TGTGCCAGCAGTACAGGACAGGGGACGTTCTACGAGCAGTACTTC
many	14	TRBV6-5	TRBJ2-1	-	CASSSGSSYNEQFF	TGTGCCAGCAGTTCCGGCAGCTCCTACAATGAGCAGTTCTTC
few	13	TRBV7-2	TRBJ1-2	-	CASSTQLGYGYTF	TGTGCCAGCAGCACCCAACTAGGCTATGGCTACACCTTC
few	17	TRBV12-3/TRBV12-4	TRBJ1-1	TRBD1	CAISGGGTDLLNTEAFF	TGTGCCATCTCGGGGGGGGGGACAGACCTATTGAACACTGAAGCTTTCTTT
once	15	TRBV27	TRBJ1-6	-	CASNPSGTQPSPLHF	TGTGCCAGCAACCCTTCCGGGACCCAGCCGTCGCCCCTCCACTTT
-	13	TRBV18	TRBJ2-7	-	CASSDGLPYEQYF	TGTGCCAGCTCAGATGGACTGCCTTACGAGCAGTACTTC
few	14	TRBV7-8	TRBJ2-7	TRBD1	CASGERGQDYEQYF	TGTGCCAGCGGAGAGAGGGGGCAAGACTACGAGCAGTACTTC
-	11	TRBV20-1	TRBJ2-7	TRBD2	CSTLAGDEQYF	TGCAGTACCCTAGCGGGAGACGAGCAGTACTTC
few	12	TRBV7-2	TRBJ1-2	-	CASSLDGFGYTF	TGTGCCAGCAGCTTAGACGGCTTCGGCTACACCTTC
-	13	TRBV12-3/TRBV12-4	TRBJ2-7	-	CASSPDGTGEQYF	TGTGCCAGCAGTCCCGACGGGACGGGTGAGCAGTACTTC
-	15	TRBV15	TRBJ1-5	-	CATSTSRGAREPQHF	TGTGCCACCAGCACCTCCCGGGGGGCGCGAGAGCCCCAGCATTTT
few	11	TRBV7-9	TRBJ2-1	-	CASSWMDEQFF	TGTGCCAGCAGCTGGATGGATGAGCAGTTCTTC
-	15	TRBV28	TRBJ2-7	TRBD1	CASSSRTGFPYEQYF	TGTGCCAGCAGTAGCCGGACAGGGTTCCCCTACGAGCAGTACTTC
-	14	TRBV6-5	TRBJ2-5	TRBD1	CASSVQGAWETQYF	TGTGCCAGCAGTGTACAGGGGGCGTGGGAGACCCAGTACTTC
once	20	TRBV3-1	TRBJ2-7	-	CASSQFGRGYRRMRAYEQYF	TGTGCCAGCAGCCAATTCGGTAGAGGGTATCGACGGATGAGGGCCTACGAGCAGTACTTC
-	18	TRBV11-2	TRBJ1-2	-	CASSLGPINLAGSYGYTF	TGTGCCAGCAGCTTAGGCCCCATAAACCTGGCAGGGAGCTATGGCTACACCTTC
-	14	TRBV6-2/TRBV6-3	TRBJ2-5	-	CASSPAGTRETQYF	TGTGCCAGCAGTCCCGCAGGGACGCGAGAGACCCAGTACTTC
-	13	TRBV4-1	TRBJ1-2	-	CASSQPLLYGYTF	TGCGCCAGCAGCCAGCCCCTACTATATGGCTACACCTTC
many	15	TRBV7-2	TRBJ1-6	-	CASSLELPASSPLHF	TGTGCCAGCAGCTTAGAATTACCAGCGAGTTCACCCCTCCACTTT
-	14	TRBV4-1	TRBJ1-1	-	CASTTGGGLTEAFF	TGTGCCAGCACGACCGGGGGTGGACTGACTGAAGCTTTCTTT
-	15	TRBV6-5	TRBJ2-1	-	CASSYKGPSYNEQFF	TGTGCCAGCAGTTACAAAGGGCCGTCCTACAATGAGCAGTTCTTC
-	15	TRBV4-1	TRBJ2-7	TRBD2	CASSQTDSGSYEQYF	TGCGCCAGCAGCCAAACCGATAGCGGGAGCTACGAGCAGTACTTC
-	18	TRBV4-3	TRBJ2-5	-	CASSQDIPGGGIGETQYF	TGCGCCAGCAGCCAAGATATCCCCGGGGGCGGCATTGGAGAGACCCAGTACTTC
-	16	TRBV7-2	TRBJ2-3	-	CASSFLAGGLTDTQYF	TGTGCCAGCAGCTTTCTAGCCGGGGGCCTCACAGATACGCAGTATTTT
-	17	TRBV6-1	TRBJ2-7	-	CASSDYTTGRKGYEQYF	TGTGCCAGCAGTGATTATACAACAGGGAGGAAAGGCTACGAGCAGTACTTC
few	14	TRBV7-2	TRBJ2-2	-	CASSPGTPGRELFF	TGTGCCAGCAGCCCCGGGACTCCTGGCAGGGAGCTGTTTTTT
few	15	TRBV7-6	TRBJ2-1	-	CASSLGQGTRNEQFF	TGTGCCAGCAGCTTAGGACAGGGGACTAGAAATGAGCAGTTCTTC
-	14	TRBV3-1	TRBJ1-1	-	CASQKRGVGTEAFF	TGTGCCAGTCAGAAAAGGGGGGTCGGCACTGAAGCTTTCTTT
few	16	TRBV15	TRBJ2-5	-	CATSRERIREQETQYF	TGTGCCACCAGCAGAGAACGGATCCGGGAACAAGAGACCCAGTACTTC
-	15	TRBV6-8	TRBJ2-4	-	CASSSPGIDKNIQYF	TGTGCCAGCAGTAGCCCGGGAATTGACAAAAACATTCAGTACTTC
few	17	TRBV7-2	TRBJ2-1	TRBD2	CASSLELAGADYNEQFF	TGTGCCAGCAGCTTAGAGCTAGCGGGGGCTGATTACAATGAGCAGTTCTTC
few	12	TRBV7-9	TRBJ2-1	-	CASSLGDGDQFF	TGTGCCAGCAGCTTAGGGGACGGAGATCAGTTCTTC
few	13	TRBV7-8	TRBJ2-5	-	CASSPHPQETQYF	TGTGCCAGCAGCCCACACCCCCAAGAGACCCAGTACTTC
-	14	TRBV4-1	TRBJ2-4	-	CASSRPGQINIQYF	TGCGCCAGCAGCCGCCCCGGACAGATAAACATTCAGTACTTC
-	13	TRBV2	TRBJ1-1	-	CASGGRLGTEAFF	TGTGCCAGCGGGGGGAGGCTAGGCACTGAAGCTTTCTTT
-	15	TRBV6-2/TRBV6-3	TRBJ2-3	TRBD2	CASRLTGGRGDTQYF	TGTGCCAGCAGACTCACGGGGGGGAGAGGAGATACGCAGTATTTT
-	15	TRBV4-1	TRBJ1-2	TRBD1	CASSTVGDRIYGYTF	TGCGCCAGCAGCACCGTCGGGGACAGAATATATGGCTACACCTTC
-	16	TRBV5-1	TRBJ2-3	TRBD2	CASSAGTSETTDTQYF	TGCGCCAGCAGCGCCGGGACTAGCGAGACCACAGATACGCAGTATTTT
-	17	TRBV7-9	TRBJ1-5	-	CASSQKGRGPMEQPQHF	TGTGCCAGCAGCCAAAAAGGCAGGGGCCCGATGGAACAGCCCCAGCATTTT
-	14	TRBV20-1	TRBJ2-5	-	CSARVWIRQETQYF	TGCAGTGCTAGAGTGTGGATAAGGCAAGAGACCCAGTACTTC
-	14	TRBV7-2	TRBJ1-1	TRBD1	CASRRDRMNTEAFF	TGTGCCAGCAGGAGGGACAGGATGAACACTGAAGCTTTCTTT
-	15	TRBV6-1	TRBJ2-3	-	CASDLGQGNADTQYF	TGTGCCAGTGATTTAGGGCAGGGTAATGCAGATACGCAGTATTTT
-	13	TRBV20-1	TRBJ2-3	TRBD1	CPSCDRVPDTQYF	TGCCCTTCGTGCGACAGGGTCCCAGATACGCAGTATTTT
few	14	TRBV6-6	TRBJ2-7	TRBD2	CAILAPGGSYEQYF	TGTGCCATCCTGGCGCCGGGGGGCTCCTACGAGCAGTACTTC
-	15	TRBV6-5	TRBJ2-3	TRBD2	CATRGKRGGTDTQYF	TGTGCCACCCGGGGGAAGCGGGGGGGCACAGATACGCAGTATTTT
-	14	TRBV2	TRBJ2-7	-	CASSPTGRPHEQYF	TGTGCCAGCAGTCCCACAGGGAGGCCCCACGAGCAGTACTTC
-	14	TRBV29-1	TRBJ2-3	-	CSVPPGLSPDTQYF	TGCAGCGTGCCCCCAGGATTATCGCCAGATACGCAGTATTTT
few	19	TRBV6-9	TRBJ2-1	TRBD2	CASSYVGSGRALSYNEQFF	TGTGCCAGCAGTTATGTTGGAAGCGGGAGGGCCCTCTCCTACAATGAGCAGTTCTTC
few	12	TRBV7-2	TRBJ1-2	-	CASSQRGYGYTF	TGTGCCAGCAGCCAACGCGGGTATGGCTACACCTTC
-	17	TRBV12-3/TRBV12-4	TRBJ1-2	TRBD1	CASSFREGGQGDYGYTF	TGTGCCAGCAGTTTTAGAGAGGGGGGACAGGGGGACTATGGCTACACCTTC
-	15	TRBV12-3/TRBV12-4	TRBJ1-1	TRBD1	CASSLAGQGPTEAFF	TGTGCCAGCAGTTTAGCCGGACAGGGCCCCACTGAAGCTTTCTTT
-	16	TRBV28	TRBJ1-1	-	CASSLPLPEINTEAFF	TGTGCCAGCAGTTTACCACTCCCAGAAATAAACACTGAAGCTTTCTTT
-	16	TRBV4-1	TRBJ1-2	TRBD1	CASSQEVQGDPVGYTF	TGCGCCAGCAGCCAAGAAGTTCAGGGGGATCCTGTCGGCTACACCTTC
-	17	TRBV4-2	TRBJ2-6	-	CASSQDPVASGANVLTF	TGTGCCAGCAGCCAAGATCCCGTCGCGTCTGGGGCCAACGTCCTGACTTTC
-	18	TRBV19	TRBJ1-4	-	CARARVGLRRPQNEKLFF	TGTGCCAGGGCCAGGGTTGGCTTACGTCGACCTCAAAATGAAAAACTGTTTTTT
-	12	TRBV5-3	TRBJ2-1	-	CASSLGSYEQFF	TGTGCCAGCAGCTTGGGGAGTTATGAGCAGTTCTTC
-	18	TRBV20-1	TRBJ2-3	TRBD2	CSAQKGGASGGISDTQYF	TGCAGTGCACAGAAGGGTGGGGCTAGCGGGGGGATCTCAGATACGCAGTATTTT
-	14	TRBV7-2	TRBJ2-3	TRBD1	CASRWGTGGDTQYF	TGTGCCAGCAGATGGGGGACAGGGGGCGATACGCAGTATTTT